Following are 23 T cell receptor beta chains from one sample sequenced in a study of CD8 T cells in ankylosing spondylitis. In TCRdb, the 5' RACE reads were re-called with MiXCR into one record per CDR3 protein. Here the sample spans about 36,000 distinct CDR3 sequences, around 10% being singletons. Input material: synovial fluid, either unsorted or a sorted T cell fraction (not recorded which). Receptors were obtained from a male donor with ankylosing spondylitis.

This clonotype was counted many times. The chain joins TRBV28 to TRBJ1-2, with a weak D call TRBD1 (6 bases). The V end lost 3 bases, the J end lost 4 bases, and 24 bases lay between the germline ends. Germline CDR1 MDHEN, CDR2 SYDVKM. The CDR3 spans 18 residues. CDR3 loop: CASSFNSWGQFTLYGYTF. CDR3 nucleotide sequence: TGTGCCAGCAGTTTTAACTCTTGGGGGCAGTTCACCCTCTATGGCTACACCTTC.

This clonotype has a count of ten or more. The CDR3 reads CASSLVGEVNEQFF. CDR3 bases: TGTGCCAGCAGTTTGGTGGGAGAGGTTAATGAGCAGTTCTTC. The chain carries TRBV6-5 and TRBJ2-1; a weak D match, TRBD2 (5 bases). There are 14 residues in the CDR3. V was shortened by 4 bases and J by 7 bases, with 14 bases between the two germline ends. Germline CDR1 MNHEY, CDR2 SVGAGI.

The chain has TRBV28 and TRBJ2-1, with TRBD1 matching 7 bases. Germline V CDR1 and CDR2: MDHEN, SYDVKM. This CDR3 contains 16 residues. With 4 bases clipped from V and 8 bases from J, the junction kept 14 bases outside the gene matches. The CDR3 reads CASSSIGQEPQDEQFF. In DNA form, the CDR3 reads TGTGCCAGCAGTTCAATTGGACAGGAGCCCCAGGATGAGCAGTTCTTC.

The table lists this clonotype with a few counts. The chain has TRBV28 and TRBJ1-2, with D possibly being TRBD1 (6 bases). This CDR3 is 16 amino acids long. Germline values: CDR1 MDHEN, CDR2 SYDVKM. The V and J ends lost 7 bases and 5 bases respectively, with 23 bases between them. The CDR3 sequence is CASIPGDGRSIYGYTF. CDR3 sequence (DNA): TGTGCCAGCATTCCAGGGGACGGACGTTCGATTTATGGCTACACCTTC.

In its sample, this clonotype was seen many times. At one end, the junction sequence differs from germline, possibly due to a read error. V usage is TRBV20-1 and J usage is TRBJ2-1; D remains unclear. CDR1 and CDR2 from the germline V gene are DFQATT and SNEGSKA (reference sequence). CDR3 length equals 15 residues. The CDR3 reads CSASDQELPYDEQFF. The CDR3, as DNA: TGCAGTGCTAGCGACCAGGAGTTACCCTACGATGAGCAGTTCTTC.

This clonotype was observed a handful of times. The gene calls are TRBV20-1 and TRBJ2-2; D assignment may be TRBD1 or TRBD2 (5 bases each). The CDR3 length is 15 residues. Germline values: CDR1 DFQATT, CDR2 SNEGSKA (reference sequence). V was cut by 2 bases and J by 6 bases, with 16 bases left in between. CDR3 sequence reads: CSARSRQGEAGELFF. CDR3 bases: TGCAGTGCTAGATCTCGGCAGGGAGAAGCCGGGGAGCTGTTTTTT.

This clonotype showed up many times. This chain connects TRBV6-1 to TRBJ2-3, with 7 bases fitting TRBD1. With V trimmed by 4 bases and J by 1 base, 8 bases remained unmatched. The CDR3 is 16 amino acids. From germline, CDR1 is MNHNS and CDR2 SASEGT. The CDR3 reads CASSVPRQGRTDTQYF. The CDR3 region has the DNA TGTGCCAGCAGTGTGCCGCGACAGGGCCGCACAGATACGCAGTATTTT.

Of note for this clonotype: A much larger clone is a single base away; this may be a read error. No conserved phenylalanine or tryptophan is present at the end of the CDR3, so a read error is the likely explanation. J is TRBJ1-1 and V is TRBV5-1; D not certain. V shed 4 bases and J shed 0 bases, with 7 bases lying between them. The germline gives CDR1 SGHRS, CDR2 YFSETQ. The CDR3 loop spans 13 amino acids. CDR3 nucleotides: TGCGCCAGCAGCACCTACATGAACACTGAAGCTTTCGTT. This gives the protein CASSTYMNTEAFV.

This chain links TRBV20-1 with TRBJ2-7, with 9 bases fitting TRBD2. Germline lookup yields CDR1 DFQATT and CDR2 SNEGSKA (reference sequence). This CDR3 has 14 amino acids. The junction had 4 bases not matched to a gene; V was cut back by 1 base and J by 3 bases. CDR3 sequence reads: CSARGVSGSYEQYF. The CDR3, as DNA: TGCAGTGCTAGAGGAGTTAGCGGGAGCTACGAGCAGTACTTC.

This clonotype was seen only a few times. The chain recombines TRBV28 with TRBJ2-1; unclear D gene. CDR3 length equals 12 residues. V shed 5 bases and J shed 5 bases, with 7 bases lying between them. Germline assignment: CDR1 MDHEN and CDR2 SYDVKM. CDR3 in amino acids: CASSPVHNEQFF. The CDR3 DNA reads TGTGCCAGCAGTCCCGTACACAATGAGCAGTTCTTC.

This clonotype was counted at least ten times. The genes are TRBV9 and TRBJ2-1; no reliable D call. Trimming left V 2 bases short and J 1 base short, with 7 bases between. The CDR3 is 14 amino acids. Germline V gives CDR1 SGDLS, CDR2 YYNGEE. The CDR3 DNA is TGTGCCAGCAGCGTGGACGTATCCTACAATGAGCAGTTCTTC. This translates into CASSVDVSYNEQFF.

In this sample, this clonotype turned up many times. The genes are TRBV27 and TRBJ2-1, with 13 bases lining up with TRBD2. V was pared by 5 bases and J by 15 bases, with 7 bases of the junction left unmatched. Germline V gene data show CDR1 as MNHEY and CDR2 as SMNVEV (reference sequence). The CDR3 has 13 amino acids. Here the CDR3 DNA reads TGTGCCAGCAGTGAGACTAGCGGGAGGCCCCTGTTCTTC. Translating it yields CASSETSGRPLFF.

This clonotype was counted at least ten times. The V call is TRBV7-2, the J call TRBJ2-1; a weak D match, TRBD2 (6 bases). V shed 6 bases and J shed 0 bases, with 12 bases lying between them. CDR3 length: 15 residues. The germline V gene encodes CDR1 SGHTA and CDR2 FQGNSA. The CDR3 DNA is TGTGCCAGCAGTATGCGGGATAGCTCCTACAATGAGCAGTTCTTC. This gives the protein CASSMRDSSYNEQFF. The variable domain in full, completed from reference TRBV7-2 and TRBJ2-1, reads GAGVSQSPSNKVTEKGKDVELRCDPISGHTALYWYRQSLGQGLEFLIYFQGNSAPDKSGLPSDRFSAERTGGSVSTLTIQRTQQEDSAVYLCASSMRDSSYNEQFFGPGTRLTVL.

At least ten counts were recorded for this clonotype. The chain carries TRBV12-3 or TRBV12-4 and TRBJ1-2, with D perhaps TRBD1 (6 bases). The CDR3 has 14 amino acids. Trimming left V 3 bases short and J 8 bases short, with 16 bases between. The CDR3 loop reads CASSFGAGVSGYTF. Written as DNA, the CDR3 is TGTGCCAGCAGTTTCGGGGCAGGGGTGAGCGGCTACACCTTC.

This clonotype occurred many times. The V gene is TRBV20-1, the J gene TRBJ2-1; D perhaps matches TRBD2 (5 bases). The CDR3 sequence is 13 residues long. V lost 1 base, J lost 10 bases, and 14 bases lay in between. CDR1 is DFQATT, CDR2 SNEGSKA, per germline (reference sequence). This CDR3 is CSARGTPTEEQFF. CDR3 in DNA: TGCAGTGCTAGAGGGACTCCTACGGAGGAGCAGTTCTTC.

The V and J genes are TRBV10-3 and TRBJ2-5, with TRBD2 identical over 7 bases. This CDR3 is built from 15 residues. Germline trimming cut 6 bases from V and 0 bases from J; bases unmatched to any gene: 7. Looked up from germline, CDR1 is ENHRY and CDR2 is SYGVKD. The CDR3 is CAISPTSSHQETQYF. Written as DNA, the CDR3 is TGTGCCATCAGCCCGACTAGCAGCCACCAAGAGACCCAGTACTTC.

The chain has TRBV19 and TRBJ1-5; weak D call: TRBD1 (5 bases). Looked up from germline, CDR1 is LNHDA and CDR2 is SQIVND (reference sequence). Trimming took off 2 bases at V and 7 bases at J, with 9 bases between the two ends. The CDR3 is 13 amino acids. CDR3 DNA sequence: TGTGCCAGTAGTATACAGACAGCACAGCCCCAGCATTTT. Its translation: CASSIQTAQPQHF.

This clonotype occurred a few times. The V gene is TRBV4-1, the J gene TRBJ2-7; 12 positions agree with TRBD2. Germline assignment: CDR1 MGHRA and CDR2 YSYEKL. The length of the CDR3 is 16 residues. Trimming took 4 bases from V and 3 from J; bases not matched to a gene: 7. DNA of the CDR3: TGCGCCAGCAGCCTCATCAGGACTAGCGGGGTCTACGAGCAGTACTTC. The encoded protein is CASSLIRTSGVYEQYF.

In its sample, this clonotype was seen many times. The rearrangement joins TRBV20-1 to TRBJ2-1, with 8 nucleotides matching TRBD1. CDR1 DFQATT and CDR2 SNEGSKA come from the germline V gene (reference sequence). The CDR3 consists of 15 residues. V gave up 6 bases and J gave up 3 bases; unmatched junction bases: 10. The CDR3 loop is CSATARDRHYNEQFF. The DNA of the CDR3 is TGCAGTGCCACTGCCCGGGACAGGCACTACAATGAGCAGTTCTTC.

This clonotype was detected ten times or more. This chain joins TRBV5-1 and TRBJ2-3; D perhaps matches TRBD2 (6 bases). The germline V and J ends were trimmed by 4 bases and 1 base, with 16 bases remaining between them. The CDR3 loop spans 16 amino acids. The V gene's germline CDR1 is SGHRS and CDR2 YFSETQ. The chain's CDR3 is CASSPEASARTDTQYF. The CDR3 bases are TGCGCCAGCAGCCCAGAAGCTAGCGCTCGCACAGATACGCAGTATTTT.

This chain connects TRBV20-1 to TRBJ1-5, with D tentatively TRBD1 (5 bases). This CDR3 region has 13 residues. CDR1 is DFQATT and CDR2 is SNEGSKA in the germline V gene (reference sequence). The V and J ends lost 1 base and 4 bases respectively, with 8 bases between them. This CDR3 reads CSARGGGNQPQHF. CDR3 in DNA: TGCAGTGCTAGAGGCGGGGGGAATCAGCCCCAGCATTTT.

V and J are TRBV9 and TRBJ2-2, with TRBD1 as a possible D gene (6 bases). Germline values: CDR1 SGDLS, CDR2 YYNGEE. The germline V and J ends were trimmed by 1 base and 5 bases, with 9 bases remaining between them. The CDR3 runs to 14 residues. CDR3 in DNA: TGTGCCAGCAGCGTAAGACAGGAGACCGGGGAGCTGTTTTTT. Encoded protein: CASSVRQETGELFF.

By proportion, this clonotype is medium-sized. The chain combines TRBV3-1 with TRBJ2-7, with D possibly called TRBD1 or TRBD2 (5 bases each). CDR1 and CDR2 (germline): LGHDT, YNNKEL (reference sequence). There are 13 residues in the CDR3. V was cut by 7 bases and J by 4 bases, with 14 bases left in between. Here the CDR3 reads CASTPNEGYEQYF. DNA of the CDR3: TGTGCCAGCACGCCCAACGAGGGGTACGAGCAGTACTTC.